A single sample gave rise to the 27 T cell receptor beta chains below, sequenced in a study of blood T cell repertoires in COVID-19. The method was immunoSEQ multiplex PCR; TCRdb's version includes in-frame clones alone and lacks a portion of them. The sample yields roughly 120,000 clones, 65% to 90% seen once. What was sequenced was peripheral blood. The receptors originated from an elderly man with acute or convalescent COVID-19.

V usage is TRBV19 and J usage is TRBJ2-2, with TRBD1 identical over 7 bases. The V gene's germline CDR1 is LNHDA and CDR2 SQIVND (reference sequence). J gave up 4 bases and V 4 bases, and 3 bases lay outside the gene matches. The length of the CDR3 is 14 residues. In DNA form, the CDR3 reads TGTGCCAGTAGTAAGCCAGGGGGCACCGGGGAGCTGTTTTTT. Encoded protein: CASSKPGGTGELFF.

The chain combines TRBV6-6 with TRBJ2-7; TRBD1 matches 7 bases. After removal of 5 bases from V and 6 bases from J, the junction contained 4 bases not matched to a gene. Germline CDR1 is MNHNY and CDR2 is SVGAGI (reference sequence). This CDR3 comprises 12 residues. Here the CDR3 DNA reads TGTGCCAGCAGTACGACAGGGACCGAGCAGTACTTC. Amino acid sequence: CASSTTGTEQYF.

This clone was detected a few times. The V gene is TRBV5-4, the J gene TRBJ1-6; possible D gene TRBD1, 6 bases. There are 16 residues in the CDR3. V was clipped by 4 bases and J by 5 bases, with 16 bases between them. CDR1 and CDR2 from the germline V gene are SGHNT and YYREEE (reference sequence). CDR3 sequence reads: CASSLPGQPNNSPLHF. The CDR3 DNA sequence: TGTGCCAGCAGCCTCCCAGGACAGCCGAATAATTCACCCCTCCACTTT.

The V and J genes are TRBV9 and TRBJ1-5; D call uncertain. This CDR3 is built from 14 residues. The V end lost 0 bases, the J end lost 6 bases, and 10 bases lay between the germline ends. Germline CDR1 reads SGDLS; CDR2 reads YYNGEE. CDR3: CASSVGQAGQPQHF. The CDR3 DNA sequence: TGTGCCAGCAGCGTAGGACAAGCGGGTCAGCCCCAGCATTTT.

The chain has TRBV6-2 or TRBV6-3 and TRBJ2-7; 9 nucleotides agree with TRBD2. Germline V CDR1 and CDR2: MNHEY, SVGEGT. With V trimmed by 6 bases and J by 1 base, 10 bases remained unmatched. The CDR3 is 16 residues long. The CDR3 region has the DNA TGTGCCAGCAGCCCACGAGTCCTAGCGGGATCCTACGAGCAGTACTTC. Translating gives CASSPRVLAGSYEQYF.

V gene TRBV10-2 combines with J gene TRBJ1-1; D not resolved. The germline V gene has CDR1 WSHSY and CDR2 SAAADI. The CDR3 sequence is 14 residues long. Trimming took off 4 bases at V and 1 base at J, with 10 bases between the two ends. The CDR3: CASSAAGANTEAFF. The CDR3, as DNA: TGCGCCAGCAGTGCTGCAGGCGCGAACACTGAAGCTTTCTTT.

The rearrangement uses TRBV21-1 and TRBJ1-2. TRBV21-1 is labeled a pseudogene. The CDR3 extends over 14 amino acids. The CDR3 sequence: CASSARDLPYGYTF. CDR3 bases: TGTGCCAGCAGCGCCCGGGACTTGCCCTATGGCTACACCTTC.

The genes are TRBV18 and TRBJ1-1; TRBD1 might be the D (5 bases). CDR1 KGHSH and CDR2 LQKENI come from the germline V gene. There are 13 residues in the CDR3. Trimming left V 5 bases short and J 9 bases short, with 16 bases between. CDR3 residues: CASSDADRLKAFF. CDR3 sequence (DNA): TGTGCCAGCTCAGACGCCGACAGATTAAAAGCTTTCTTT.

This clone was found once. The chain combines TRBV7-9 with TRBJ1-2, with D tentatively TRBD1 (6 bases). The CDR3 extends over 13 amino acids. Germline V gene lookup returns CDR1 SEHNR and CDR2 FQNEAQ (reference sequence). V was pared by 4 bases and J by 4 bases, with 10 bases between. CDR3 in DNA: TGTGCCAGCAGCTACCCGGACAGCTATGGCTACACCTTC. Translation gives CASSYPDSYGYTF.

This chain connects TRBV3-1 (or the pseudogene TRBV3-2) to TRBJ2-1, with 7 bases that match TRBD1. Germline V gives CDR1 LGHDT, CDR2 YNNKEL (reference sequence). The CDR3 covers 20 residues. Germline trimming cut 4 bases from V and 5 bases from J; bases unmatched to any gene: 23. CDR3 sequence: CASSRRDSLTTFPPDNEQFF. In DNA form, the CDR3 reads TGTGCCAGCAGCCGACGGGACAGTCTCACAACATTTCCCCCGGACAATGAGCAGTTCTTC.

The chain uses TRBV29-1 and TRBJ1-5, with 7 bases that match TRBD1. The CDR3 spans 13 residues. The germline V gene has CDR1 SQVTM and CDR2 ANQGSEA. J gave up 6 bases and V 3 bases, and 5 bases lay outside the gene matches. CDR3 sequence reads: CSVDPGGGQPQHF. CDR3 bases: TGCAGCGTTGACCCAGGGGGAGGTCAGCCCCAGCATTTT.

V is TRBV3-1 (or the pseudogene TRBV3-2) and J is TRBJ1-2; TRBD1 agrees at 9 bases. The V gene end was trimmed by 1 base and the J gene end by 7 bases; junction bases not matched to a gene: 4. CDR3 length: 14 amino acids. Germline CDR1 and CDR2: LGHDT and YNNKEL (reference sequence). The chain's CDR3 is CASSQAQGAGGYTF. DNA for the CDR3: TGTGCCAGCAGCCAAGCACAGGGGGCCGGTGGCTACACCTTC.

V and J are TRBV27 and TRBJ2-4, with 11 bases matching TRBD1. V was clipped by 6 bases and J by 10 bases; unmatched bases: 5. Germline V gene data show CDR1 as MNHEY and CDR2 as SMNVEV (reference sequence). The CDR3 runs 13 residues. CDR3 bases: TGTGCCAGCAGCGGGGGACAGGGGGGGATTCAGTACTTC. Translating it yields CASSGGQGGIQYF.

This chain uses TRBV6-5 with TRBJ1-1; tentatively, D is TRBD1 (5 bases). Per the germline V gene, CDR1 is MNHEY and CDR2 is SVGAGI. The CDR3 spans 15 residues. V gave up 5 bases and J gave up 3 bases, with 16 bases separating them. The CDR3, as DNA: TGTGCCAGCAGTCCCACCCAGGGATTGTACACTGAAGCTTTCTTT. Translation gives CASSPTQGLYTEAFF.

This chain connects TRBV5-4 to TRBJ2-2; D is unclear. This CDR3 region has 12 residues. CDR1 and CDR2 (germline): SGHNT, YYREEE (reference sequence). Trimming took 2 bases from V and 5 from J, leaving 4 bases between them. The CDR3 region is CASSFSTGELFF. In nucleotides, the CDR3 is TGTGCCAGCAGCTTCTCGACCGGGGAGCTGTTTTTT.

This clone was counted only a few times. The V and J genes are TRBV7-8 and TRBJ1-3; D call uncertain. The V gene's germline CDR1 is SGHVS and CDR2 FQNEAQ. The CDR3 covers 15 residues. V was shortened by 5 bases and J by 0 bases, with 11 bases between the two germline ends. CDR3 in DNA: TGTGCCAGCAGCCCGAGTGCGGCCTCTGGAAACACCATATATTTT. It encodes CASSPSAASGNTIYF.

The rearrangement uses TRBV14 and TRBJ1-1; D possibly corresponds to TRBD1 (6 bases). Germline CDR1 reads SGHDN; CDR2 reads FVKESK. The CDR3 is 13 amino acids. V was pared by 5 bases and J by 4 bases, with 11 bases between. For the CDR3, the DNA is TGTGCCAGCAGCAACTCAGGGGCCACTGAAGCTTTCTTT. It encodes CASSNSGATEAFF.

The chain combines TRBV18 with TRBJ1-2, with D tentatively TRBD1 (5 bases). CDR3 size: 13 residues. V was clipped by 8 bases and J by 7 bases, with 17 bases between them. Germline V gene lookup returns CDR1 KGHSH and CDR2 LQKENI. The CDR3 spells CASQITPGFGYTF. The DNA for the CDR3 is TGTGCCAGCCAAATTACGCCAGGGTTTGGCTACACCTTC.

V gene TRBV30 combines with J gene TRBJ1-6; 8 bases match TRBD1. The CDR3 extends over 18 amino acids. Germline CDR1 reads GTSNPN; CDR2 reads SVGIG (reference sequence). With 1 base clipped from V and 1 base from J, the junction kept 9 bases outside the gene matches. The CDR3 nucleotides read TGTGCCTGGAGTGCCCGACAGGGGAGGAGTTCCTATAATTCACCCCTCCACTTT. The encoded protein is CAWSARQGRSSYNSPLHF.

The chain is built from TRBV4-2 and TRBJ2-4; 13 bases line up with TRBD2. The CDR3 has 18 amino acids. The V gene's germline CDR1 is LGHNA and CDR2 YNFKEQ. J lost 0 bases, V lost 2 bases, and 4 bases had no gene match. Here the CDR3 DNA reads TGTGCCAGCAGCCAACCGGGACTAGCGGGACCAGCCAAAAACATTCAGTACTTC. Residues: CASSQPGLAGPAKNIQYF.

The chain combines TRBV18 with TRBJ1-5, with 12 bases aligning to TRBD1. Trimming at V came to 4 bases and at J to 6 bases, leaving 7 bases not matched to a gene. The CDR3 has 16 amino acids. CDR1 is KGHSH, CDR2 LQKENI, per germline. The CDR3 reads CASSQGQGAIGQPQHF. The CDR3 bases are TGTGCCAGCTCACAGGGACAGGGGGCTATCGGTCAGCCCCAGCATTTT.

The V and J genes are TRBV24-1 and TRBJ2-2, with 11 positions matching TRBD2. With V trimmed by 3 bases and J by 4 bases, 6 bases remained unmatched. Looked up from germline, CDR1 is KGHDR and CDR2 is SFDVKD. The CDR3 covers 17 residues. CDR3 coding DNA: TGTGCCACCAGTGATCCTCGACTAGCGGGAAGCACCGGGGAGCTGTTTTTT. This codes for CATSDPRLAGSTGELFF.

The chain employs TRBV5-1 and TRBJ1-1, with D hard to call. This CDR3 has 14 amino acids. Trimming pared 1 base from V and 6 bases from J, leaving 13 bases between. The germline gives CDR1 SGHRS, CDR2 YFSETQ. CDR3 residues: CASSLMSGSAEAFF. CDR3 nucleotide sequence: TGCGCCAGCAGCTTGATGTCTGGTAGCGCTGAAGCTTTCTTT.

CDR3 DNA sequence: TGCGCCAGCAGCCAAGTCGGGAACGAGCAGTACTTC. Its translation: CASSQVGNEQYF. The genes are TRBV4-1 and TRBJ2-7; TRBD2 is a possible D gene (5 bases). Germline lookup yields CDR1 MGHRA and CDR2 YSYEKL. The V end was cut by 1 base, the J end by 5 bases, with 6 bases between. The CDR3 runs to 12 residues.

V usage is TRBV5-6 and J usage is TRBJ2-7; D unresolved. This CDR3 comprises 12 residues. Germline V gives CDR1 SGHDT, CDR2 YYEEEE. V gave up 0 bases and J gave up 3 bases, with 4 bases separating them. The CDR3 sequence: CASSLGLYEQYF. CDR3 sequence (DNA): TGTGCCAGCAGCTTGGGTCTCTACGAGCAGTACTTC. The full variable domain, rest sourced from reference TRBV5-6 and TRBJ2-7, is DAGVTQSPTHLIKTRGQQVTLRCSPKSGHDTVSWYQQALGQGPQFIFQYYEEEERQRGNFPDRFSGHQFPNYSSELNVNALLLGDSALYLCASSLGLYEQYFGPGTRLTVT.

The chain employs TRBV6-2 or TRBV6-3 and TRBJ2-7; D gene unclear. From germline, CDR1 is MNHEY and CDR2 SVGEGT. The V gene lost 0 bases and the J gene lost 9 bases, with 21 bases spanning the gap. The CDR3 is made up of 16 amino acids. The CDR3, as DNA: TGTGCCAGCAGTTACTCGATTCGGGTCGGAGCCCCGCCGCAGTACTTC. Amino acids: CASSYSIRVGAPPQYF.

This chain uses TRBV10-3 with TRBJ2-2, with a weak D call TRBD2 (5 bases). The germline V gene has CDR1 ENHRY and CDR2 SYGVKD. V shed 0 bases and J shed 6 bases, with 11 bases lying between them. The CDR3 length is 15 residues. The CDR3 sequence: CAISESSRRSGELFF. The CDR3 region has the DNA TGTGCCATCAGTGAGTCGAGCAGGAGGTCCGGGGAGCTGTTTTTT.